A selection of T cell receptor beta chains follows, all from one sample in a study of shared clonotypes between healthy human individuals. Some clones are missing from TCRdb's copy, which holds only in-frame ones; the method was immunoSEQ multiplex PCR. The table shows under 1,100,000 clones, with roughly 80% occurring only once. Input material: memory CD4+ T cells sorted from blood. Receptors originate from a man between 18 and 35 years old in good health. The CDR3 runs from the conserved cysteine through the conserved F or W. Each record gives: clone size, V gene, D gene, J gene, CDR3 protein, CDR3 DNA. A D gene is named only where the DNA matches it firmly. Clone size appears in some rows only: once, few, many, or a class for an expanded clone.

>NA|TRBV5-1|TRBD2|TRBJ2-1
CASSLGRLAGGPGNEQFF
TGCGCCAGCAGCTTGGGTAGACTAGCGGGAGGGCCCGGAAATGAGCAGTTCTTC
>NA|TRBV10-2|NA|TRBJ1-6
CASRDGSYNSPLHF
TGCGCCAGCAGAGACGGATCCTATAATTCACCCCTCCACTTT
>NA|TRBV9|TRBD1|TRBJ2-6
CASRQGLGSGANVLTF
TGTGCCAGCAGACAGGGGTTAGGCTCTGGGGCCAACGTCCTGACTTTC
>NA|TRBV10-3|TRBD2|TRBJ2-7
CAISDAGALYEQYF
TGTGCCATCAGTGACGCGGGAGCCCTCTACGAGCAGTACTTC
>NA|TRBV7-2|NA|TRBJ1-5
CASSVTGRNQPQHF
TGTGCCAGCAGCGTAACAGGGCGCAATCAGCCCCAGCATTTT
>NA|TRBV9|TRBD2|TRBJ2-2
CASSPGTSVYTGELFF
TGTGCCAGCAGCCCCGGGACTAGCGTATATACCGGGGAGCTGTTTTTT
>NA|TRBV5-4|NA|TRBJ2-5
CASSLAGTQETQYF
TGTGCCAGCAGCTTGGCTGGGACTCAAGAGACCCAGTACTTC
>NA|TRBV10-3|NA|TRBJ2-7
CAISDGALGVF
TGTGCCATCAGTGATGGGGCGCTAGGGGTATTC
>NA|TRBV5-6|TRBD2|TRBJ2-7
CASSTSGVYEQYF
TGTGCCAGCAGCACTAGCGGGGTCTACGAGCAGTACTTC
>NA|TRBV28|NA|TRBJ1-1
CASSYTGNTEAFF
TGTGCCAGCAGCTACACGGGGAACACTGAAGCTTTCTTT
>NA|TRBV5-1|TRBD1|TRBJ2-2
CASSRDRGAGELFF
TGCGCCAGCAGCAGGGACAGGGGGGCCGGGGAGCTGTTTTTT
>NA|TRBV7-9|NA|TRBJ1-5
CASSFGEQPQHF
TGTGCCAGCAGCTTCGGGGAGCAGCCCCAGCATTTT
>once|TRBV6-5|NA|TRBJ2-7
CASSYRAATGYEQYF
TGTGCCAGCAGTTACAGAGCAGCTACGGGCTACGAGCAGTACTTC
>NA|TRBV7-7|TRBD2|TRBJ2-1
CASSQTGSRGGEQFF
TGTGCTAGCAGCCAAACCGGGTCTCGGGGGGGTGAGCAGTTCTTC
>NA|TRBV2|TRBD2|TRBJ2-7
CASRRLAGGPRTYEQYF
TGTGCCAGCAGGAGACTAGCGGGAGGACCTAGAACCTACGAGCAGTACTTC
>NA|TRBV15|NA|TRBJ2-1
CATLPEFSYNEQFF
TGTGCCACCTTACCTGAGTTCTCCTACAATGAGCAGTTCTTC
>once|TRBV7-9|TRBD2|TRBJ2-5
CASSVRLASQETQYF
TGTGCCAGCAGCGTACGACTAGCGTCCCAAGAGACCCAGTACTTC
>few|TRBV7-2|NA|TRBJ1-5
CASSSKYDQPQHF
TGTGCCAGCAGCTCGAAGTACGATCAGCCCCAGCATTTT
>few|TRBV7-2|NA|TRBJ1-6
CASSLQSPSPLHF
TGTGCCAGCAGCTTACAGTCCCCATCACCCCTCCACTTT
>NA|TRBV5-6|TRBD2|TRBJ2-2
CASSLRGGTGELFF
TGTGCCAGCAGCTTAAGGGGAGGGACCGGGGAGCTGTTTTTT
>NA|TRBV13|NA|TRBJ2-1
CASSLAGNAVQGEQFF
TGTGCCAGCAGCTTAGCAGGCAACGCTGTACAAGGTGAGCAGTTCTTC
>once|TRBV5-4|TRBD1|TRBJ1-4
CASSSDRPEEKLFF
TGTGCCAGCAGCTCGGACAGGCCAGAGGAAAAACTGTTTTTT
>NA|TRBV7-9|TRBD1|TRBJ2-1
CASSLTGGPLNEQFF
TGTGCCAGCAGCTTGACAGGGGGTCCCCTCAATGAGCAGTTCTTC
>NA|TRBV5-6|NA|TRBJ2-6
CASSLNSALTGANVLTF
TGTGCCAGCAGCTTAAATAGCGCCCTTACTGGGGCCAACGTCCTGACTTTC
>NA|TRBV19|TRBD2|TRBJ2-5
CASSIVRGGWETQYF
TGTGCCAGTAGTATTGTGCGGGGGGGCTGGGAGACCCAGTACTTC
>NA|TRBV2|TRBD2|TRBJ2-7
CASSEAQLAGGIVYEQYF
TGTGCCAGCAGTGAAGCTCAACTAGCGGGAGGTATAGTCTACGAGCAGTACTTC
>NA|TRBV5-1|NA|TRBJ1-2
CASSLGGGNYGYTF
TGCGCCAGCAGCTTGGGAGGGGGAAACTATGGCTACACCTTC
>few|TRBV4-1|TRBD1|TRBJ1-5
CASSPRDSSNQPQHF
TGCGCCAGCAGCCCCCGGGACAGTAGCAATCAGCCCCAGCATTTT
>NA|TRBV6-6|NA|TRBJ1-3
CASSYREPGNTIYF
TGTGCCAGCAGTTATCGAGAGCCTGGAAACACCATATATTTT
>NA|TRBV7-7|TRBD1|TRBJ2-5
CASSLGVGQVGETQYF
TGTGCTAGCAGCTTAGGCGTGGGACAGGTCGGGGAGACCCAGTACTTC
>NA|TRBV4-1|TRBD1|TRBJ2-1
CASSHPGQGLNEQFF
TGCGCCAGCAGCCACCCGGGACAGGGCCTCAATGAGCAGTTCTTC
>few|TRBV28|TRBD2|TRBJ2-7
CASGTSGGTYEQYF
TGTGCCAGCGGGACTAGCGGGGGGACGTACGAGCAGTACTTC
>NA|TRBV25-1|NA|TRBJ2-7
CASRDSSYEQYF
TGTGCCAGCAGGGACAGCTCCTACGAGCAGTACTTC
>NA|TRBV18|NA|TRBJ2-2
CASSPPGEAYTGELFF
TGTGCCAGCTCACCACCAGGGGAGGCTTACACCGGGGAGCTGTTTTTT
>NA|TRBV4-3|NA|TRBJ2-1
CASSQAGTLYNEQFF
TGCGCCAGCAGCCAAGCCGGGACCCTATACAATGAGCAGTTCTTC
>NA|TRBV10-1|NA|TRBJ1-5
CASSFGLNQPQHF
TGCGCCAGCAGTTTCGGCCTCAATCAGCCCCAGCATTTT
>many|TRBV7-2|TRBD2|TRBJ2-7
CASSLRTSGVYF
TGTGCCAGCAGCTTACGGACTAGCGGGGTATACTTC
>NA|TRBV7-2|NA|TRBJ1-4
CASSPGMRTNEKLFF
TGTGCCAGCAGCCCAGGAATGAGGACTAATGAAAAACTGTTTTTT
>NA|TRBV10-1|NA|TRBJ1-5
CASSESNRDQPQHF
TGCGCCAGCAGTGAGTCGAACAGGGATCAGCCCCAGCATTTT
>NA|TRBV10-1|NA|TRBJ2-7
CATTRGIDEQYF
TGCGCCACCACAAGGGGGATCGACGAGCAGTACTTC
>few|TRBV4-1|NA|TRBJ1-6
CASSPRDPVPSPLHF
TGCGCCAGCAGCCCCAGGGACCCTGTCCCATCACCCCTCCACTTT
>NA|TRBV6-5|TRBD1|TRBJ1-1
CASRDRVDTEAFF
TGTGCCAGCAGGGACAGGGTCGACACTGAAGCTTTCTTT
>NA|TRBV25-1|NA|TRBJ1-2
CASSELGAFYGYTF
TGTGCCAGCAGTGAACTGGGGGCTTTCTATGGCTACACCTTC
>NA|TRBV18|NA|TRBJ2-7
CASSPTSAATLSEQYF
TGTGCCAGCTCACCAACGAGCGCGGCGACCCTCTCCGAGCAGTACTTC
>NA|TRBV5-4|NA|TRBJ2-3
CASSRDFEDTQYF
TGTGCCAGCAGTAGGGACTTCGAGGATACGCAGTATTTT
>once|TRBV30|NA|TRBJ1-2
CAWTKGGFSDYTF
TGTGCCTGGACTAAGGGAGGTTTTTCTGACTACACCTTC